A single sample is the source of the 10 T cell receptor beta chains below, sequenced in a study of CXCR3-negative and CXCR3-positive naive CD8 T cells. Study-level findings and limits: Researchers report that CXCR3-positive naive cells carry more hydrophobic TRB CDR3s than CXCR3-negative naive cells.

UMI labels and 5' RACE were used to prepare the TRB cDNA libraries. TCRdb reanalyzed the 5' RACE reads, giving one entry per CDR3 protein sequence and no DNA. This listing includes about 50,000 distinct CDR3 sequences. Antigens for these TCRs are unknown. The sample consisted of naive CXCR3+ CD8+ T cells from blood. Subset specified: CD45RO-CCR7+CD27+CD95- naive CD8+ T cells expressing CXCR3 (TNR3+). These TCRs come from a human donor in good health. Some clones in this sample may be carry-over from other donors' samples.

The chain has TRBV20-1 and TRBJ2-1; TCRdb returns TRBD1, unconfirmable since there is no DNA. Germline CDR1 DFQATT, CDR2 SNEGSKA (reference sequence). This CDR3 has 14 residues. CDR3 loop: CSARNDGTWGEQFF.

The chain joins TRBV6-2 or TRBV6-3 to TRBJ2-5; the D call of TRBD2 rests on TCRdb alone, since no DNA is present to check it. The CDR3 runs 15 residues. In germline, CDR1 is MNHEY, CDR2 SVGEGT. The CDR3 loop reads CASSSGSGDWETQYF.

The J gene is TRBJ2-1, the V gene TRBV9; there is no DNA to check the TCRdb D call of TRBD1. The CDR3 consists of 16 residues. Germline assignment: CDR1 SGDLS and CDR2 YYNGEE. This CDR3 is CASSDPLHGNTNEQFF.

CDR3: CASSSNSGGQNYEQYF. The gene calls are TRBV7-6 and TRBJ2-7; checking the TCRdb D call of TRBD1 is not possible without DNA. CDR3 size: 16 residues. Germline-derived CDR1 and CDR2 are SGHVS and FNYEAQ. The full variable domain, completed using reference TRBV7-6 and TRBJ2-7, is GAGVSQSPRYKVTKRGQDVALRCDPISGHVSLYWYRQALGQGPEFLTYFNYEAQQDKSGLPNDRFSAERPEGSISTLTIQRTEQRDSAMYRCASSSNSGGQNYEQYFGPGTRLTVT.

The chain has TRBV7-6 and TRBJ2-7. This CDR3 spans 16 amino acids. CDR1 and CDR2 from the germline V gene are SGHVS and FNYEAQ. This CDR3 reads CASSLVLGYEENEQYF.

The genes are TRBV15 and TRBJ1-5; there is no DNA to check the TCRdb D call of TRBD1. The CDR3 is made up of 17 amino acids. Germline V gives CDR1 LNHNV, CDR2 YYDKDF (reference sequence). The CDR3 is CATSSPGDIISNQPQHF.

The CDR3 here is CASSGAGVTEQFF. The chain recombines TRBV2 with TRBJ2-1; the D call of TRBD1 rests on TCRdb alone, since no DNA is present to check it. The CDR3 loop spans 13 amino acids. Germline CDR1 and CDR2: SNHLY and FYNNEI. Together with reference TRBV2 and TRBJ2-1, the CDR3 gives the full variable domain: EPEVTQTPSHQVTQMGQEVILRCVPISNHLYFYWYRQILGQKVEFLVSFYNNEISEKSEIFDDQFSVERPDGSNFTLKIRSTKLEDSAMYFCASSGAGVTEQFFGPGTRLTVL.

The genes are TRBV3-1 and TRBJ2-1. The CDR3 runs to 18 residues. Germline CDR1 LGHDT, CDR2 YNNKEL (reference sequence). CDR3 amino acids: CASSQVGGSVGSYNEQFF.

V usage is TRBV7-2 and J usage is TRBJ2-7; TCRdb's D call of TRBD2 is untestable without DNA. The CDR3 spans 14 residues. Looked up from germline, CDR1 is SGHTA and CDR2 is FQGNSA. The CDR3 sequence is CASSPSRRDYEQYF.

This CDR3 reads CASSALKWDEQFF. The chain joins TRBV6-5 to TRBJ2-1. Germline V lookup: CDR1 MNHEY, CDR2 SVGAGI. This CDR3 contains 13 residues.